This T cell receptor beta chain was documented in a study of CD8+CD57+ T cells in acquired aplastic anemia. The sample holds one count of this clonotype. Selection for sequencing was limited to patients who had shown CD8+CD57+ cell expansion by flow cytometry. This CDR3 region has 13 residues. V was trimmed by 7 bases and J by 5 bases, leaving 12 bases between them. The germline V gene has CDR1 KGHDR and CDR2 SFDVKD. Genomic DNA constituted the template upon which TCR beta VDJ and CDR3 profiling was performed. TCRdb processed the reads anew with MiXCR; each CDR3 protein has one entry. In the table there are 150,000 to 200,000 distinct CDR3 sequences, around 48% of which are singletons.

Sequencing was carried out using sorted CD4+, CD8+, or CD8+CD57+ T cells (not recorded which) from PBMCs. The chain has TRBV24-1 and TRBJ2-3; D is unclear. This sequence was found in a human donor with aplastic anemia. CDR3 loop: CATSPRSGDTQYF. In DNA form, the CDR3 reads TGTGCCACCAGCCCGCGGTCGGGAGATACGCAGTATTTT.